A selection of T cell receptor beta chains follows, all from one sample in a study of beta chain features in type 1 diabetes. The table came from immunoSEQ multiplex PCR; TCRdb's copy has only in-frame clones and leaves some out. The top ten hold 1% to 1.5% of the sample, which has about 210,000 clones, 9.5% to 13% seen once. Sequenced: central memory CD4+ T cells from blood. The source is a man between 18 and 35 years old in good health. The CDR3 runs from the conserved cysteine through the conserved F or W. The D gene is left open where the match is weak. Rows may omit the clone size; those that give it use once, few, many or a size class.

cdr3_aa: CASSRGTGFTGELFF
cdr3_nt: TGTGCCAGTAGTAGAGGGACAGGGTTCACCGGGGAGCTGTTTTTT
d_call: TRBD1
cdr3_length: 15
v_call: TRBV19
j_call: TRBJ2-2
clone_size: NA

cdr3_aa: CASSLGQGLIETQYF
cdr3_nt: TGTGCCAGCAGCTTAGGGCAGGGGCTTATCGAGACCCAGTACTTC
d_call: NA
cdr3_length: 15
v_call: TRBV7-9
j_call: TRBJ2-5
clone_size: NA

cdr3_aa: CATGAGTGSGTSYEQYF
cdr3_nt: TGTGCCACTGGGGCCGGGACCGGTAGCGGGACCTCCTACGAGCAGTACTTC
d_call: TRBD2
cdr3_length: 17
v_call: TRBV15
j_call: TRBJ2-7
clone_size: few

cdr3_aa: CASTISGQSYYEQYF
cdr3_nt: TGTGCCAGCACTATAAGTGGACAGTCATACTACGAGCAGTACTTC
d_call: NA
cdr3_length: 15
v_call: TRBV28
j_call: TRBJ2-7
clone_size: many

cdr3_aa: CASSIDRGEPQHF
cdr3_nt: TGTGCCAGTAGTATAGATCGGGGTGAGCCCCAGCATTTT
d_call: NA
cdr3_length: 13
v_call: TRBV19
j_call: TRBJ1-5
clone_size: few

cdr3_aa: CASSQGGQQNIQYF
cdr3_nt: TGCGCCAGCAGCCAAGGGGGACAGCAAAACATTCAGTACTTC
d_call: TRBD1
cdr3_length: 14
v_call: TRBV4-3
j_call: TRBJ2-4
clone_size: few

cdr3_aa: CASSLISGSGTDTQYF
cdr3_nt: TGTGCCAGCAGCTTAATTAGCGGGAGCGGCACAGATACGCAGTATTTT
d_call: TRBD2
cdr3_length: 16
v_call: TRBV7-2
j_call: TRBJ2-3
clone_size: few

cdr3_aa: CSGRQGDRRQETQYF
cdr3_nt: TGCAGCGGGCGGCAGGGGGACAGAAGACAAGAGACCCAGTACTTC
d_call: TRBD1
cdr3_length: 15
v_call: TRBV29-1
j_call: TRBJ2-5
clone_size: few

cdr3_aa: CASSLSSGYYEQYF
cdr3_nt: TGCGCCAGCAGCTTGAGCAGCGGTTACTACGAGCAGTACTTC
d_call: NA
cdr3_length: 14
v_call: TRBV5-1
j_call: TRBJ2-7
clone_size: few

cdr3_aa: CASRHPGSPSTDTQYF
cdr3_nt: TGTGCCAGCCGGCACCCGGGATCTCCAAGCACAGATACGCAGTATTTT
d_call: NA
cdr3_length: 16
v_call: TRBV5-4
j_call: TRBJ2-3
clone_size: many

cdr3_aa: CSVDPEQMYNEQFF
cdr3_nt: TGCAGCGTTGATCCTGAGCAAATGTACAATGAGCAGTTCTTC
d_call: NA
cdr3_length: 14
v_call: TRBV29-1
j_call: TRBJ2-1
clone_size: few

cdr3_aa: CASSPDRGQETQYF
cdr3_nt: TGTGCCAGCAGTCCCGACAGGGGCCAAGAGACCCAGTACTTC
d_call: TRBD1
cdr3_length: 14
v_call: TRBV2
j_call: TRBJ2-5
clone_size: few

cdr3_aa: CASGRQGTPANQPQHF
cdr3_nt: TGCGCCAGCGGTAGACAGGGCACCCCGGCCAATCAGCCCCAGCATTTT
d_call: TRBD1
cdr3_length: 16
v_call: TRBV23-1
j_call: TRBJ1-5
clone_size: few

cdr3_aa: CASSLVFDGGNTGELFF
cdr3_nt: TGCGCCAGCAGCTTGGTTTTCGATGGAGGGAACACCGGGGAGCTGTTTTTT
d_call: NA
cdr3_length: 17
v_call: TRBV5-1
j_call: TRBJ2-2
clone_size: NA

cdr3_aa: CASSLRTPAYEQYF
cdr3_nt: TGTGCCAGCAGCCTTAGGACTCCGGCCTACGAGCAGTACTTC
d_call: NA
cdr3_length: 14
v_call: TRBV7-2
j_call: TRBJ2-7
clone_size: many

cdr3_aa: CATSRGLGNEKLFF
cdr3_nt: TGTGCCACCAGCCGGGGTTTGGGCAATGAAAAACTGTTTTTT
d_call: NA
cdr3_length: 14
v_call: TRBV15
j_call: TRBJ1-4
clone_size: NA

cdr3_aa: CASSLGAGGEQYF
cdr3_nt: TGTGCCAGCAGTCTCGGGGCTGGCGGCGAGCAGTACTTC
d_call: NA
cdr3_length: 13
v_call: TRBV28
j_call: TRBJ2-7
clone_size: few

cdr3_aa: CASSSPRAGKQFF
cdr3_nt: TGTGCCAGCAGCTCCCCAAGGGCGGGAAAGCAGTTCTTC
d_call: NA
cdr3_length: 13
v_call: TRBV7-9
j_call: TRBJ2-1
clone_size: NA

cdr3_aa: CASSVWGLQETQYF
cdr3_nt: TGTGCCAGCAGTGTTTGGGGGCTCCAAGAGACCCAGTACTTC
d_call: NA
cdr3_length: 14
v_call: TRBV6-6
j_call: TRBJ2-5
clone_size: NA

cdr3_aa: CAIRGQGNAYEQYF
cdr3_nt: TGTGCCATCAGGGGACAGGGGAACGCCTACGAGCAGTACTTC
d_call: TRBD1
cdr3_length: 14
v_call: TRBV10-3
j_call: TRBJ2-7
clone_size: NA

cdr3_aa: CASSQDLGDIITGETQYF
cdr3_nt: TGTGCCAGCAGCCAAGATTTAGGGGACATCATCACCGGAGAGACCCAGTACTTC
d_call: NA
cdr3_length: 18
v_call: TRBV4-2
j_call: TRBJ2-5
clone_size: NA

cdr3_aa: CASSQGQVSYEQYF
cdr3_nt: TGTGCCAGCAGCCAGGGACAGGTCTCCTACGAGCAGTACTTC
d_call: TRBD1
cdr3_length: 14
v_call: TRBV4-2
j_call: TRBJ2-7
clone_size: few

cdr3_aa: CASSLRQGVAIQYF
cdr3_nt: TGTGCCAGTAGTCTCCGACAGGGGGTGGCCATTCAGTACTTC
d_call: TRBD1
cdr3_length: 14
v_call: TRBV19
j_call: TRBJ2-4
clone_size: few

cdr3_aa: CASSYLAGGPPEQYF
cdr3_nt: TGTGCCAGCAGTTACCTAGCGGGAGGGCCTCCCGAGCAGTACTTC
d_call: TRBD2
cdr3_length: 15
v_call: TRBV6-6
j_call: TRBJ2-7
clone_size: NA

cdr3_aa: CASKDRALSGANVLTF
cdr3_nt: TGTGCCAGTAAGGACAGAGCCCTCTCTGGGGCCAACGTCCTGACTTTC
d_call: NA
cdr3_length: 16
v_call: TRBV19
j_call: TRBJ2-6
clone_size: few

cdr3_aa: CASSGQGATGELFF
cdr3_nt: TGTGCCAGCAGTGGGCAGGGGGCCACCGGGGAGCTGTTTTTT
d_call: TRBD1
cdr3_length: 14
v_call: TRBV25-1
j_call: TRBJ2-2
clone_size: many

cdr3_aa: CAWGNYGYTF
cdr3_nt: TGTGCCTGGGGGAACTATGGCTACACCTTC
d_call: NA
cdr3_length: 10
v_call: TRBV30
j_call: TRBJ1-2
clone_size: few

cdr3_aa: CASSLRQDEQYF
cdr3_nt: TGTGCCAGCAGCTTAAGACAGGACGAGCAGTACTTC
d_call: NA
cdr3_length: 12
v_call: TRBV7-6
j_call: TRBJ2-7
clone_size: NA

cdr3_aa: CASTRGPVGGSTYNEQFF
cdr3_nt: TGTGCCAGCACCCGAGGGCCGGTAGGCGGGAGCACCTACAATGAGCAGTTCTTC
d_call: TRBD2
cdr3_length: 18
v_call: TRBV7-8
j_call: TRBJ2-1
clone_size: many

cdr3_aa: CSVYSPGTEAFF
cdr3_nt: TGCAGCGTTTACAGCCCGGGGACTGAAGCTTTCTTT
d_call: NA
cdr3_length: 12
v_call: TRBV29-1
j_call: TRBJ1-1
clone_size: NA

cdr3_aa: CASSGMVGHIQYF
cdr3_nt: TGTGCCAGCAGCGGTATGGTTGGGCACATTCAGTACTTC
d_call: NA
cdr3_length: 13
v_call: TRBV7-9
j_call: TRBJ2-4
clone_size: few

cdr3_aa: CASKTQGMGTDTQYF
cdr3_nt: TGCGCCAGCAAAACTCAGGGGATGGGCACAGATACGCAGTATTTT
d_call: NA
cdr3_length: 15
v_call: TRBV5-1
j_call: TRBJ2-3
clone_size: few

cdr3_aa: CSVETGQGGNTQYF
cdr3_nt: TGCAGCGTTGAAACGGGACAGGGGGGAAATACGCAGTATTTT
d_call: TRBD1
cdr3_length: 14
v_call: TRBV29-1
j_call: TRBJ2-3
clone_size: few

cdr3_aa: CASSLAGTGESEQYF
cdr3_nt: TGTGCCAGCAGTTTAGCCGGGACAGGGGAGTCCGAGCAGTACTTC
d_call: TRBD1
cdr3_length: 15
v_call: TRBV6-5
j_call: TRBJ2-7
clone_size: few

cdr3_aa: CASSAGQGTYNEQFF
cdr3_nt: TGTGCCAGCAGCGCGGGACAGGGGACCTACAATGAGCAGTTCTTC
d_call: TRBD1
cdr3_length: 15
v_call: TRBV9
j_call: TRBJ2-1
clone_size: few

cdr3_aa: CASSLDGPGAQYF
cdr3_nt: TGTGCCAGCAGCTTAGATGGGCCGGGGGCGCAGTATTTT
d_call: NA
cdr3_length: 13
v_call: TRBV11-2
j_call: TRBJ2-3
clone_size: few

cdr3_aa: CSAYLAGELFF
cdr3_nt: TGCAGCGCATATCTAGCCGGGGAGCTGTTTTTT
d_call: NA
cdr3_length: 11
v_call: TRBV29-1
j_call: TRBJ2-2
clone_size: NA

cdr3_aa: CASSLEAPLDTQYF
cdr3_nt: TGTGCCAGCAGCTTAGAGGCACCCCTAGATACGCAGTATTTT
d_call: NA
cdr3_length: 14
v_call: TRBV7-2
j_call: TRBJ2-3
clone_size: NA

cdr3_aa: CASSAFSSGSGDTQYF
cdr3_nt: TGTGCCAGCAGCGCGTTCTCATCCGGGAGTGGGGATACGCAGTATTTT
d_call: NA
cdr3_length: 16
v_call: TRBV9
j_call: TRBJ2-3
clone_size: few

cdr3_aa: CASQWGTGIDEQYF
cdr3_nt: TGTGCCTCCCAGTGGGGGACAGGGATCGACGAGCAGTACTTC
d_call: TRBD1
cdr3_length: 14
v_call: TRBV30
j_call: TRBJ2-7
clone_size: few

cdr3_aa: CASSKTSGEQYF
cdr3_nt: TGTGCCAGTAGTAAGACTAGCGGTGAGCAGTACTTC
d_call: TRBD2
cdr3_length: 12
v_call: TRBV19
j_call: TRBJ2-7
clone_size: once

cdr3_aa: CASSLRASGPTGQFF
cdr3_nt: TGTGCCAGCAGCTTAAGGGCTAGCGGACCCACAGGGCAGTTCTTC
d_call: TRBD2
cdr3_length: 15
v_call: TRBV7-9
j_call: TRBJ2-1
clone_size: many

cdr3_aa: CASSLAPGGRDTQYF
cdr3_nt: TGCGCCAGCAGCTTGGCCCCGGGAGGGCGAGATACGCAGTATTTT
d_call: TRBD2
cdr3_length: 15
v_call: TRBV5-1
j_call: TRBJ2-3
clone_size: once

cdr3_aa: CASSESQTRYEQYF
cdr3_nt: TGCGCCAGCAGTGAGTCTCAGACCAGATACGAGCAGTACTTC
d_call: NA
cdr3_length: 14
v_call: TRBV10-2
j_call: TRBJ2-7
clone_size: NA

cdr3_aa: CASSLAYYQPQHF
cdr3_nt: TGTGCCAGCAGCTTGGCTTACTATCAGCCCCAGCATTTT
d_call: NA
cdr3_length: 13
v_call: TRBV7-2
j_call: TRBJ1-5
clone_size: NA

cdr3_aa: CASSRNRGTYETQYF
cdr3_nt: TGTGCCAGCAGCCGAAACAGGGGGACATACGAGACCCAGTACTTC
d_call: TRBD1
cdr3_length: 15
v_call: TRBV7-2
j_call: TRBJ2-5
clone_size: few

cdr3_aa: CSVDTRTGLNTEAFF
cdr3_nt: TGCAGCGTTGATACCCGGACAGGGTTGAACACTGAAGCTTTCTTT
d_call: TRBD1
cdr3_length: 15
v_call: TRBV29-1
j_call: TRBJ1-1
clone_size: NA

cdr3_aa: CASSQFGPGELFF
cdr3_nt: TGTGCCAGCAGTCAATTTGGGCCCGGGGAGCTGTTTTTT
d_call: NA
cdr3_length: 13
v_call: TRBV7-2
j_call: TRBJ2-2
clone_size: NA

cdr3_aa: CSATEGGEAFF
cdr3_nt: TGCAGTGCTACTGAGGGGGGGGAAGCTTTCTTT
d_call: NA
cdr3_length: 11
v_call: TRBV20-1
j_call: TRBJ1-1
clone_size: few

cdr3_aa: CASSQVNVRSDTQYF
cdr3_nt: TGTGCCAGCAGCCAAGTTAACGTCCGGTCGGATACGCAGTATTTT
d_call: NA
cdr3_length: 15
v_call: TRBV4-2
j_call: TRBJ2-3
clone_size: few

cdr3_aa: CASSLWQEGSYEQYF
cdr3_nt: TGTGCCAGCAGCTTATGGCAGGAGGGGTCCTACGAGCAGTACTTC
d_call: NA
cdr3_length: 15
v_call: TRBV7-9
j_call: TRBJ2-7
clone_size: few

cdr3_aa: CAWSAGGDLYEQYF
cdr3_nt: TGTGCCTGGAGTGCAGGGGGGGACCTCTACGAGCAGTACTTC
d_call: NA
cdr3_length: 14
v_call: TRBV30
j_call: TRBJ2-7
clone_size: many

cdr3_aa: CASSNGHLGETQYF
cdr3_nt: TGCGCCAGCAGCAATGGACACCTGGGGGAGACCCAGTACTTC
d_call: NA
cdr3_length: 14
v_call: TRBV5-1
j_call: TRBJ2-5
clone_size: many

cdr3_aa: CASSLEPKETQYF
cdr3_nt: TGTGCCAGCAGCTTAGAGCCTAAAGAGACCCAGTACTTC
d_call: NA
cdr3_length: 13
v_call: TRBV11-2
j_call: TRBJ2-5
clone_size: few

cdr3_aa: CAWTGEEDTEAFF
cdr3_nt: TGTGCCTGGACAGGGGAGGAGGACACTGAAGCTTTCTTT
d_call: NA
cdr3_length: 13
v_call: TRBV30
j_call: TRBJ1-1
clone_size: NA

cdr3_aa: CASSLRDGEFF
cdr3_nt: TGTGCCAGCAGTCTCCGGGACGGAGAGTTCTTC
d_call: NA
cdr3_length: 11
v_call: TRBV28
j_call: TRBJ2-1
clone_size: few

cdr3_aa: CASTDWTSGDNEQFF
cdr3_nt: TGTGCCAGCACCGACTGGACTAGCGGGGACAATGAGCAGTTCTTC
d_call: TRBD2
cdr3_length: 15
v_call: TRBV6-5
j_call: TRBJ2-1
clone_size: few

cdr3_aa: CASSPRLAGLGELFF
cdr3_nt: TGTGCCAGCAGCCCTCGACTAGCGGGACTGGGGGAGCTGTTTTTT
d_call: TRBD2
cdr3_length: 15
v_call: TRBV7-2
j_call: TRBJ2-2
clone_size: NA

cdr3_aa: CASSLVTDPPAQYF
cdr3_nt: TGCGCCAGCAGCTTGGTAACAGATCCACCGGCCCAGTACTTC
d_call: NA
cdr3_length: 14
v_call: TRBV5-1
j_call: TRBJ2-5
clone_size: few

cdr3_aa: CASSVAGGPLETQYF
cdr3_nt: TGTGCCAGCAGCGTTGCGGGAGGGCCGTTGGAGACCCAGTACTTC
d_call: TRBD2
cdr3_length: 15
v_call: TRBV9
j_call: TRBJ2-5
clone_size: many